This T cell receptor (beta chain) was captured in a study of blood T cell repertoires in COVID-19. Study-wide context: The United States, Italy and Spain were the sources of the acute and convalescent COVID-19 samples. PBMCs, B-cell-depleted T cells, or T cells provided the cDNA or gDNA that made up the material.

This clone appeared a single time. The data were produced by immunoSEQ multiplex PCR, yet TCRdb's version contains in-frame clones alone and is incomplete. The profile covers approximately 220,000 clones, with roughly nine tenths appearing a single time and approximately 3.8% taken by the ten largest. The study drew participants aged about 18 to 90 years from approximately 23 US areas. The study assigned cohorts using participant-reported clinical history. The TCR comes from a woman younger than 30 in a cohort exposed to, infected with or recovered from COVID-19 (not recorded which). Material for sequencing was PBMCs or T cells enriched from blood (not recorded which).

In DNA, the CDR3 is TGTGCCAGCAGTTACGTACAGGGCTATGGCTACACCTTC. Its translation: CASSYVQGYGYTF. V is TRBV6-5 and J is TRBJ1-2, with D perhaps TRBD1 (6 bases). The CDR3 is 13 amino acids. CDR1 and CDR2 from the germline V gene are MNHEY and SVGAGI. V shed 2 bases and J shed 4 bases, with 8 bases lying between them.